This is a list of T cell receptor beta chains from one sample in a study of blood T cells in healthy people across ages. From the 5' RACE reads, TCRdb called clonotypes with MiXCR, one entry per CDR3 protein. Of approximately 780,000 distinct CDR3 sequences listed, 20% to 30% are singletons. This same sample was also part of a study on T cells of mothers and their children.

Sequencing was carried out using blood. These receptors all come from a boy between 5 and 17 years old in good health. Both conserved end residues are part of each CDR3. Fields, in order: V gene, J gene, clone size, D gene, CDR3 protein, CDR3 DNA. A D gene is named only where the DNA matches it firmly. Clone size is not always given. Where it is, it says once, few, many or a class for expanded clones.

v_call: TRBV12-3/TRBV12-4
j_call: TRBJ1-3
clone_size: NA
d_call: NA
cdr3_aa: CASSFAGAGNTIYF
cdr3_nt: TGTGCCAGCAGTTTTGCAGGGGCCGGAAACACCATATATTTT

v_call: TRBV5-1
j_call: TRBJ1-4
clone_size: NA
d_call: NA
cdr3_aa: CASSNGHGNEKLFF
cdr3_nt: TGCGCCAGCAGCAACGGGCATGGTAATGAAAAACTGTTTTTT

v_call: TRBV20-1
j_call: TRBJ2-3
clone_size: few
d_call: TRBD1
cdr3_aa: CSARGQVPRGTQYF
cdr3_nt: TGCAGTGCTAGGGGACAGGTCCCTCGGGGTACGCAGTATTTT

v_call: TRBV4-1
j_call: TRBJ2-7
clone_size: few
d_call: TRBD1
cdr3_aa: CASSQGGQGNEQYF
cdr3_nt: TGCGCCAGCAGCCAAGGTGGACAGGGGAACGAGCAGTACTTC

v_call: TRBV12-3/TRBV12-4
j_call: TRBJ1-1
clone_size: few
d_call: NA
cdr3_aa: CASSLFAGMRTEAFF
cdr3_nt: TGTGCCAGCAGTTTATTCGCAGGGATGCGAACTGAAGCTTTCTTT

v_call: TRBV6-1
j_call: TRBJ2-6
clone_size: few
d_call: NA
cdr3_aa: CASREWGKVSGANVLTF
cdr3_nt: TGTGCCAGCAGGGAGTGGGGCAAGGTCTCTGGGGCCAACGTCCTGACTTTC

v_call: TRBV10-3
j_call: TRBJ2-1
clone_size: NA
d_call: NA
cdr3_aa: CAISEDWSLDPSYNEQFF
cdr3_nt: TGTGCCATCAGTGAGGATTGGTCGCTAGACCCCTCCTACAATGAGCAGTTCTTC

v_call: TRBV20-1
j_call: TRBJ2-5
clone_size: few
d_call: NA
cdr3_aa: CSGRGSSETQYF
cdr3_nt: TGCAGTGGGAGAGGGAGCTCAGAGACCCAGTACTTC

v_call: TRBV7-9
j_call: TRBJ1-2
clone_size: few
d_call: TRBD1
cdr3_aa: CASSLTGQGHGYTF
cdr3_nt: TGTGCCAGCAGCTTAACTGGACAGGGGCATGGCTACACCTTC

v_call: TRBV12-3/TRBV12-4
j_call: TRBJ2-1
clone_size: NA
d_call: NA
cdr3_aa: CASSPMGAREQFF
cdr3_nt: TGTGCCAGCAGTCCCATGGGGGCGAGGGAGCAGTTCTTC

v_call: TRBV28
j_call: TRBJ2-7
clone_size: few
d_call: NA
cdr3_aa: CASRLRRAGLAHYEQYF
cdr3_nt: TGTGCCAGCAGACTACGGAGGGCGGGACTTGCACATTACGAGCAGTACTTC

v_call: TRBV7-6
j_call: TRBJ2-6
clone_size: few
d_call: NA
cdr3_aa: CASGDRRDGANVLTF
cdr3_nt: TGTGCCAGCGGCGACAGACGCGACGGGGCCAACGTCCTGACTTTC

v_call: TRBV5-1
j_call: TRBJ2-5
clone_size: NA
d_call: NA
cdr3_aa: CASSLGAGQETQCF
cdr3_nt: TGCGCCAGCAGCTTGGGGGCAGGACAAGAGACCCAGTGCTTC

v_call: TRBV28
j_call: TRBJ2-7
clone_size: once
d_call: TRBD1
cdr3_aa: CASNRQGSYEQYF
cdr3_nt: TGTGCCAGCAACAGACAGGGTAGTTACGAGCAGTACTTC

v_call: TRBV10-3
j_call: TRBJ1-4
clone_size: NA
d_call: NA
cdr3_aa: CAISVRMNEKLLF
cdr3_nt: TGTGCCATCAGTGTACGGATGAATGAAAAACTGCTTTTT

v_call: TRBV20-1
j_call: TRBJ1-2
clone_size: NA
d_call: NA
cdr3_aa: CSAPDSFYGYTF
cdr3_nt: TGCAGTGCACCTGACAGTTTCTATGGCTACACCTTC

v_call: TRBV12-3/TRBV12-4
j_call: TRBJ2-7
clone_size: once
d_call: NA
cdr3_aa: CASTLQEAGEQYF
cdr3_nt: TGTGCCAGCACCCTGCAGGAGGCCGGCGAGCAGTACTTC

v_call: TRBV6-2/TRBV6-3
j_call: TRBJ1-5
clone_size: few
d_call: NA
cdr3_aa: CASSYGAGHQPQHF
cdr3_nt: TGTGCCAGCAGTTACGGAGCAGGGCATCAGCCCCAGCATTTT

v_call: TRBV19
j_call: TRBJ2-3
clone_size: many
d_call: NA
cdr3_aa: CASRTGGTDTQYF
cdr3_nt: TGTGCCAGTAGGACGGGGGGCACAGATACGCAGTATTTT

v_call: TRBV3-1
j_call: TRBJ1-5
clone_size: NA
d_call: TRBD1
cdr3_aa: CASSQDGTGDQPQHF
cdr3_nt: TGTGCCAGCAGCCAAGATGGAACAGGGGATCAGCCCCAGCATTTT

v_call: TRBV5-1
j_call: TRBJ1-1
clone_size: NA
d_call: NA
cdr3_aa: CASSLVGELNTEAFF
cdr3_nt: TGCGCCAGCAGCTTGGTGGGGGAGCTGAACACTGAAGCTTTCTTT

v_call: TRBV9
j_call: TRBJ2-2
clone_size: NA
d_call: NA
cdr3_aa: CASSTSGGPTGELFF
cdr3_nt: TGTGCCAGCAGCACTTCGGGGGGCCCCACCGGGGAGCTGTTTTTT

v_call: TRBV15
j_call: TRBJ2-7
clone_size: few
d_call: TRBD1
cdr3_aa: CATSRDAGQGNNEQYF
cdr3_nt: TGTGCCACCAGCAGAGATGCGGGACAGGGGAACAACGAGCAGTACTTC

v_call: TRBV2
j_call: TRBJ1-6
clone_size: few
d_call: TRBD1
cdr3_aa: CASSIDRELDSPLHF
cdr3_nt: TGTGCCAGCAGCATAGACAGGGAGCTTGATTCACCCCTCCACTTT

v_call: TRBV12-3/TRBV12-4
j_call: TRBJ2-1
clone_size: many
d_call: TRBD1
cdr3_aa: CASRTGGFYNEQFF
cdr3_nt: TGTGCCAGCAGGACAGGGGGCTTCTACAATGAGCAGTTCTTC

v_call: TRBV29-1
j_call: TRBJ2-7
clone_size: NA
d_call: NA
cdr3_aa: CSASFRQDNEQYF
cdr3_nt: TGCAGCGCCTCTTTTCGGCAGGACAACGAGCAGTACTTC

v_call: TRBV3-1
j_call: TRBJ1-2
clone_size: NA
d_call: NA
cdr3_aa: CASSPLRTVNYGYTF
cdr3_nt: TGTGCCAGCAGCCCCCTCCGGACAGTAAATTATGGCTACACCTTC

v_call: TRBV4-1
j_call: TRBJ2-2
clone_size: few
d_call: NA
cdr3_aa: CASSQDVTGGELFF
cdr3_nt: TGCGCCAGCAGCCAAGATGTTACAGGCGGGGAGCTGTTTTTT

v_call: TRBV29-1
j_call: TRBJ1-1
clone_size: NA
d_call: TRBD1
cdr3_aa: CSAGTGLPNTEAFF
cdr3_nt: TGCAGCGCCGGGACAGGGCTACCGAACACTGAAGCTTTCTTT

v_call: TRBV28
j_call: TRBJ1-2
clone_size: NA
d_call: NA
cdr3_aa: CASRPGHIYGYTF
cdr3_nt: TGTGCCAGCAGACCGGGACACATCTATGGCTACACCTTC

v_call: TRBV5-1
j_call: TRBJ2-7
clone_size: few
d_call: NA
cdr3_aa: CASSPWGGSHEQYF
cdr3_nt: TGCGCCAGCAGCCCCTGGGGGGGCTCTCACGAGCAGTACTTC

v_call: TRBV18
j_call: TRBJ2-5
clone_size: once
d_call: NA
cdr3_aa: CASSPTIGETQYF
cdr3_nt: TGTGCCAGCTCACCAACGATAGGAGAGACCCAGTACTTC

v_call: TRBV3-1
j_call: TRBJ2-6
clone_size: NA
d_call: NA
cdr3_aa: CASSPSFGANVLTF
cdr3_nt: TGTGCCAGCAGCCCCTCGTTTGGGGCCAACGTCCTGACTTTC

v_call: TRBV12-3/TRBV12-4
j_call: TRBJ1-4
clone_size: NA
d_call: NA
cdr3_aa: CASSLGGGKLFF
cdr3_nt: TGTGCCAGCAGCCTAGGGGGAGGGAAACTGTTTTTT

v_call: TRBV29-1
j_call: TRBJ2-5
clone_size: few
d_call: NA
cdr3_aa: CSAREGWETQYF
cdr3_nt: TGCAGCGCCCGGGAAGGGTGGGAGACCCAGTACTTC

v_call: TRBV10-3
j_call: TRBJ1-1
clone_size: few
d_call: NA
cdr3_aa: CASGPGTDTEAFF
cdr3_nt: TGTGCCAGCGGACCCGGAACGGACACTGAAGCTTTCTTT

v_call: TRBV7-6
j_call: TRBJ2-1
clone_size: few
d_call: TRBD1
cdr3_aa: CASSPFMGQEPPRLYNEQFF
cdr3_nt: TGTGCCAGCAGCCCGTTCATGGGACAGGAGCCCCCGCGTCTCTACAATGAGCAGTTCTTC

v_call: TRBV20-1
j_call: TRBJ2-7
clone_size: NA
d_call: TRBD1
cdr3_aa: CSARQGAGEQYF
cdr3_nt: TGCAGTGCTAGACAGGGGGCGGGAGAGCAGTACTTC

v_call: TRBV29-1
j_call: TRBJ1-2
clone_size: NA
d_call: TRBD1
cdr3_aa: CSVEGGGLSNYGYTF
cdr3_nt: TGCAGCGTTGAAGGAGGGGGCCTTTCTAACTATGGCTACACCTTC

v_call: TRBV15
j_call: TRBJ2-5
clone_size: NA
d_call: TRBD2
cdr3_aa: CATSRVGRGVLETQYF
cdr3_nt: TGTGCCACCAGCAGAGTCGGGCGGGGGGTATTAGAGACCCAGTACTTC

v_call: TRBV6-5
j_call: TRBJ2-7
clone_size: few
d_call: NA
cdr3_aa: CAIKSGASSYEQYF
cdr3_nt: TGTGCCATTAAGTCGGGGGCCAGCTCCTACGAGCAGTACTTC

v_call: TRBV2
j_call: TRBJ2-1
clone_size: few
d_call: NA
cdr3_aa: CASSEGETFEWEQFF
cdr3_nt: TGTGCCAGCAGTGAAGGGGAAACTTTTGAGTGGGAGCAGTTCTTC

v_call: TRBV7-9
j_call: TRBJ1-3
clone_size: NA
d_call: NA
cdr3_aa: CASSRQGAGNTIYF
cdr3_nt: TGTGCCAGCAGCCGACAAGGAGCTGGAAACACCATATATTTT

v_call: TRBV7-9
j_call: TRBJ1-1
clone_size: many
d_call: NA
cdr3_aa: CASSPGANTEAFF
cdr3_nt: TGTGCCAGCAGCCCCGGGGCGAACACTGAAGCTTTCTTT

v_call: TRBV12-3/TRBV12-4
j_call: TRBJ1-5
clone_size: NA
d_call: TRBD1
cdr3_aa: CASSLGTVPQPQHF
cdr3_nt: TGTGCCAGCAGTTTGGGGACAGTCCCGCAGCCCCAGCATTTT

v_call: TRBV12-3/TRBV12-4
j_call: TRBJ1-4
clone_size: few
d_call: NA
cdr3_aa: CASSPREGSNEKLFF
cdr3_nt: TGTGCCAGCAGTCCCCGGGAGGGTTCAAATGAAAAACTGTTTTTT